This T cell receptor (beta chain) was captured in a study of human T cells and chemical hapten exposure. Each CDR3 protein is one row after TCRdb ran MiXCR on the RACE reads. The top ten clones hold roughly 1.4% of a sample with about 81,000 distinct CDR3 sequences, around 7% of them seen once. V shed 3 bases and J 11 bases; nucleotides not matched to a gene: 5. CDR3 length equals 15 residues. Germline CDR1 and CDR2: SGHRS and YFSETQ. Time point given: patch test 1, 2 weeks after DPC sensitization. The treatment denotes: therapeutic diphenylcyclopropenone sensitization with weekly scalp DPC. This clonotype was observed at least ten times.

This chain uses TRBV5-1 with TRBJ2-1; 16 bases align to TRBD2. This receptor was obtained from a woman aged 25 to 39 with alopecia areata. Some clones in this sample may be carry-over from other donors' samples. The specimen was whole blood, collected in connection with sensitization to the hapten diphenylcyclopropenone (DPC). The CDR3 loop reads CASSSGTSGGAQQFF. The DNA of the CDR3 is TGCGCCAGCAGCTCCGGGACTAGCGGGGGGGCCCAGCAGTTCTTC.